The 31 T cell receptor beta chains listed next were all sequenced from one sample in a study of T-cell reconstitution after alpha-beta-depleted transplantation in children. Unique molecular identifiers were incorporated when the TCRbeta library was constructed. TCRdb processed the PCR reads anew with MiXCR; each CDR3 protein has one entry. The sample yields 200,000 to 300,000 distinct CDR3 sequences, more than 20% seen once. Source: PBMCs, mostly from graft donor cells, taken 360 days after TCRalphabeta/CD19-depleted stem cell transplant. The origin of the receptors is a female patient aged 2-9 years who had a stem cell transplant for congenital amegakaryocytic thrombocytopenia, so the T cells may come from the graft donor.

This clonotype showed up just a few times. The rearrangement uses TRBV3-1 and TRBJ1-1; D is possibly TRBD1 (6 bases). This CDR3 is 13 amino acids long. Trimming stripped 4 bases from V and 4 bases from J, with 10 bases between. The V gene's germline CDR1 is LGHDT and CDR2 YNNKEL (reference sequence). CDR3 loop: CASSRTGITEAFF. Here the CDR3 DNA reads TGTGCCAGCAGCCGTACAGGGATCACTGAAGCTTTCTTT. The whole variable domain, filled in from reference TRBV3-1 and TRBJ1-1, reads DTAVSQTPKYLVTQMGNDKSIKCEQNLGHDTMYWYKQDSKKFLKIMFSYNNKELIINETVPNRFSPKSPDKAHLNLHINSLELGDSAVYFCASSRTGITEAFFGQGTRLTVV.

This clonotype was found a few times. V gene TRBV4-1 combines with J gene TRBJ2-2, with 10 bases aligning to TRBD2. J gave up 3 bases and V 6 bases, and 10 bases lay outside the gene matches. CDR3 size: 17 residues. The germline V gene encodes CDR1 MGHRA and CDR2 YSYEKL. In DNA form, the CDR3 reads TGCGCCAGCAGTCGTACAGCGCTAGCGGGGGACACCGGGGAGCTGTTTTTT. Translation: CASSRTALAGDTGELFF.

CDR3 nucleotide sequence: TGTGCCGCCCGGGACAGGGCGCAAGGTACCCAGTACTTC. It is translated as CAARDRAQGTQYF. V and J are TRBV6-1 and TRBJ2-5; 9 bases align to TRBD1. The CDR3 spans 13 residues. The junction had 12 bases not matched to a gene; V was cut back by 11 bases and J by 8 bases. Germline values: CDR1 MNHNS, CDR2 SASEGT.

This clonotype occurred a few times. The chain joins TRBV6-1 to TRBJ2-7; 7 nucleotides match TRBD1. V was clipped by 6 bases and J by 2 bases; unmatched bases: 13. Germline V gives CDR1 MNHNS, CDR2 SASEGT. The CDR3 is made up of 16 amino acids. For the CDR3, the DNA is TGTGCCAGCAGCCCCCCGAAGGGACAGCGAACCTACGAGCAGTACTTC. This codes for CASSPPKGQRTYEQYF.

The chain carries TRBV5-1 and TRBJ2-5, with D unclear. Germline CDR1 is SGHRS and CDR2 is YFSETQ. Trimming cost V 3 bases and J 3 bases, with 15 bases left between them. The CDR3 contains 15 residues. In DNA, the CDR3 is TGCGCCAGCAGCTCCCTTTCTTTAGAAAAAGAGACCCAGTACTTC. Encoded protein: CASSSLSLEKETQYF.

The chain employs TRBV29-1 and TRBJ2-6; TRBD2 matches 9 bases. From germline, CDR1 is SQVTM and CDR2 ANQGSEA. This CDR3 has 18 residues. V lost 0 bases and J lost 4; bases outside the gene matches: 10. This chain's CDR3 is CSVEDLAGGPLGANVLTF. CDR3 in DNA: TGCAGCGTTGAAGATCTTGCGGGGGGGCCTCTCGGGGCCAACGTCCTGACTTTC.

The V call is TRBV20-1, the J call TRBJ2-3; D perhaps matches TRBD1 (5 bases). Germline CDR1 reads DFQATT; CDR2 reads SNEGSKA (reference sequence). CDR3 length: 13 amino acids. Trimming left V 5 bases short and J 2 bases short, with 11 bases between. The CDR3 DNA reads as TGCAGTGCTCCGACAGAATACACAGATACGCAGTATTTT. Translated, it gives CSAPTEYTDTQYF.

This clonotype was detected ten times or more. The V gene is TRBV12-3 or TRBV12-4, the J gene TRBJ2-5; 7 positions agree with TRBD2. The CDR3 length is 11 residues. V dropped 5 bases and J dropped 9; count of bases not matched to a gene: 3. In nucleotides, the CDR3 is TGTGCCAGCAGTATCGGGGGGTCCCAGTACTTC. It translates to CASSIGGSQYF.

The J gene is TRBJ2-1, the V gene TRBV25-1; D gene unclear. The CDR3 covers 12 residues. Germline CDR1 is MGHDK and CDR2 is SYGVNS. Deletions cut 3 bases from V and 4 bases from J, with 4 bases between. The CDR3 DNA is TGTGCCAGCAGTGAGGGATACAATGAGCAGTTCTTC. Translation: CASSEGYNEQFF.

This clonotype occurred a few times. The V call is TRBV15, the J call TRBJ1-2, with 9 bases identical to TRBD1. There are 15 residues in the CDR3. CDR1 and CDR2 (germline): LNHNV, YYDKDF (reference sequence). The J segment lost 8 bases and the V segment lost 0 bases, leaving 7 bases of the junction unmatched. CDR3: CATSREGTGRGGYTF. The CDR3 coding sequence is TGTGCCACCAGCAGAGAGGGGACAGGGAGAGGGGGCTACACCTTC.

This clonotype showed up just a few times. This sequence joins TRBV4-1 and TRBJ2-3; D is perhaps TRBD2 (6 bases). Trimming removed 0 bases from V and 4 bases from J, with 17 bases in between. CDR3 length: 17 amino acids. Germline V gene data show CDR1 as MGHRA and CDR2 as YSYEKL. In DNA form, the CDR3 reads TGCGCCAGCAGCCAAGAAGCTCTAGCGATATTTCCAGATACGCAGTATTTT. This translates into CASSQEALAIFPDTQYF.

The rearrangement uses TRBV27 and TRBJ2-1; tentatively, D is TRBD2 (6 bases). Trimming pared 5 bases from V and 7 bases from J, leaving 18 bases between. Germline CDR1 reads MNHEY; CDR2 reads SMNVEV (reference sequence). CDR3 size: 15 residues. For the CDR3, the DNA is TGTGCCAGCAGTCCCCACGGGACTGCCGCGAATGAGCAGTTCTTC. Amino acids: CASSPHGTAANEQFF.

This chain joins TRBV20-1 and TRBJ2-3; unclear D gene. Germline V gene data show CDR1 as DFQATT and CDR2 as SNEGSKA (reference sequence). V was clipped by 5 bases and J by 0 bases, with 12 bases between them. The CDR3 is 14 residues long. The CDR3 DNA reads as TGCAGTGCTGGTCGGAGCCATAGCACAGATACGCAGTATTTT. Translating gives CSAGRSHSTDTQYF.

In its sample, this clonotype was seen a few times. The CDR3 DNA follows: TGTGCCAGCAGCTTAGGCGGCTCCTATAATTCACCCCTCCACTTT. This encodes CASSLGGSYNSPLHF. The gene calls are TRBV7-6 and TRBJ1-6; D is ambiguous. The germline gives CDR1 SGHVS, CDR2 FNYEAQ. The CDR3 loop spans 15 amino acids. Between the trimmed V and J ends, which lost 1 base and 0 bases, there was a span of 4 bases.

This clonotype was seen more than once but under ten times. The rearrangement uses TRBV25-1 and TRBJ2-7, with 8 bases aligning to TRBD1. The J segment lost 3 bases and the V segment lost 2 bases, leaving 6 bases of the junction unmatched. Germline CDR1 MGHDK, CDR2 SYGVNS. CDR3 length: 15 residues. DNA of the CDR3: TGTGCCAGCAGTGAACAGGGGGCTTTCTACTACGAGCAGTACTTC. Its translation: CASSEQGAFYYEQYF.

This chain joins TRBV20-1 and TRBJ2-7; a weak D match, TRBD2 (6 bases). Germline assignment: CDR1 DFQATT and CDR2 SNEGSKA (reference sequence). Trimming left V 6 bases short and J 0 bases short, with 15 bases between. The CDR3 extends over 14 amino acids. The CDR3 here is CSAKPGTVSYEQYF. CDR3 nucleotides: TGCAGTGCCAAACCCGGGACTGTCTCCTACGAGCAGTACTTC.

The V and J genes are TRBV4-3 and TRBJ1-6; D gene uncertain. V lost 2 bases to trimming and J lost 13 bases, with 12 bases between them. The CDR3 runs 13 residues. Germline V gene sequence: CDR1 LGHNA, CDR2 YSLEER. Here the CDR3 reads CASSQFDRPPLHF. The CDR3 coding sequence is TGCGCCAGCAGCCAATTTGATAGGCCCCCCCTCCACTTT.

This clonotype was recorded a few times. This rearrangement joins TRBV25-1 to TRBJ2-2, with D possibly matching TRBD1 (7 bases). CDR1 is MGHDK and CDR2 is SYGVNS in the germline V gene. The CDR3 totals 14 residues. Trimming shortened V by 5 bases and J by 5 bases, and 12 bases separated the two germline ends. The CDR3 reads CASSRQGGTGELFF. Written as DNA, the CDR3 is TGTGCCAGCAGTAGACAGGGAGGAACCGGGGAGCTGTTTTTT.

This clonotype occurred a few times. The V and J genes are TRBV5-5 and TRBJ2-4; no firm D call. The CDR3 is 13 residues long. Looked up from germline, CDR1 is SGHKS and CDR2 is YYEKEE (reference sequence). Trimming left V 4 bases short and J 7 bases short, with 12 bases between. CDR3 region: CASSLFGRNIQYF. Here the CDR3 DNA reads TGTGCCAGCAGCCTATTCGGACGGAACATTCAGTACTTC.

The chain uses TRBV11-2 and TRBJ1-3; perhaps TRBD1 as D (5 bases). V lost 6 bases to trimming and J lost 0 bases, with 12 bases between them. The length of the CDR3 is 15 residues. Germline assignment: CDR1 SGHAT and CDR2 FQNNGV. The CDR3 loop is CASSLRGLSGNTIYF. In DNA, the CDR3 is TGTGCCAGCAGTTTACGGGGACTCTCTGGAAACACCATATATTTT. Combining the CDR3 with reference TRBV11-2 and TRBJ1-3 gives the whole variable domain EAGVAQSPRYKIIEKRQSVAFWCNPISGHATLYWYQQILGQGPKLLIQFQNNGVVDDSQLPKDRFSAERLKGVDSTLKIQPAKLEDSAVYLCASSLRGLSGNTIYFGEGSWLTVV.

The table lists this clonotype with a few counts. The chain links TRBV20-1 to TRBJ2-1; 7 bases align to TRBD2. CDR3 length: 12 amino acids. V was pared by 8 bases and J by 6 bases, with 7 bases of the junction left unmatched. Germline CDR1 reads DFQATT; CDR2 reads SNEGSKA (reference sequence). The CDR3 DNA reads TGCAGTCCAAAGGGCGGGAGCAATGAGCAGTTCTTC. It encodes CSPKGGSNEQFF.

This clonotype has a handful of counts. The chain joins TRBV5-5 to TRBJ2-7, with D maybe TRBD2 (5 bases). V lost 4 bases and J lost 9, with 14 bases in between. The CDR3 is 12 amino acids. Germline V gives CDR1 SGHKS, CDR2 YYEKEE (reference sequence). CDR3 sequence: CASSPRQAVQYF. In DNA, the CDR3 is TGTGCCAGCAGCCCGAGACAAGCGGTGCAGTACTTC.

CDR3: CASIPFGDTDTQYF. The CDR3, as DNA: TGTGCCAGCATCCCGTTCGGGGACACAGATACGCAGTATTTT. V gene TRBV11-2 combines with J gene TRBJ2-3; D may be TRBD2 (5 bases). The CDR3 runs to 14 residues. The germline V gene encodes CDR1 SGHAT and CDR2 FQNNGV. Trimming took off 7 bases at V and 2 bases at J, with 13 bases between the two ends.

This clonotype has only a few counts. This rearrangement joins TRBV6-2 or TRBV6-3 to TRBJ2-1, with D uncertain. The germline V and J ends were trimmed by 3 bases and 7 bases, with 7 bases remaining between them. The CDR3 runs 12 residues. The V gene's germline CDR1 is MNHEY and CDR2 SVGEGT. In nucleotides, the CDR3 is TGTGCCAGCAGTTATTTGGCGAATGAGCAGTTCTTC. Encoded protein: CASSYLANEQFF.

This clonotype has only a few counts. The chain couples TRBV27 to TRBJ2-1, with 8 positions matching TRBD1. V lost 2 bases to trimming and J lost 4 bases; unmatched junction nucleotides: 4. CDR1 is MNHEY, CDR2 SMNVEV, per germline (reference sequence). The CDR3 loop spans 15 amino acids. The CDR3 DNA sequence: TGTGCCAGCAGTTTAGGACAGGGTTTATACAATGAGCAGTTCTTC. Its translation is CASSLGQGLYNEQFF.

This clonotype was observed at least ten times. The gene calls are TRBV10-3 and TRBJ2-7, with 11 bases identical to TRBD2. The CDR3 runs to 15 residues. Germline V gene lookup returns CDR1 ENHRY and CDR2 SYGVKD. J was trimmed by 7 bases and V by 3 bases; bases with no gene match: 8. The CDR3 loop reads CAISDLAGGSGEQYF. The DNA of the CDR3 is TGTGCCATCAGTGATCTAGCGGGAGGCTCGGGTGAGCAGTACTTC.

The genes are TRBV7-3 and TRBJ2-5; TRBD1 aligns across 8 bases. Germline loops: CDR1 SGHTA, CDR2 FQGTGA. The CDR3 contains 16 residues. V dropped 2 bases and J dropped 0; count of bases not matched to a gene: 5. CDR3 sequence: CASSLGQGAYQETQYF. The CDR3 region has the DNA TGTGCCAGCAGCTTAGGGCAGGGGGCGTACCAAGAGACCCAGTACTTC.

The J gene is TRBJ2-1, the V gene TRBV5-1, with D perhaps matching TRBD2 (6 bases). CDR1 is SGHRS, CDR2 YFSETQ, per germline. The CDR3 runs 11 residues. Deletions cut 6 bases from V and 12 bases from J, with 13 bases between. The CDR3 spells CASNAEGLQFF. The CDR3 DNA sequence: TGCGCCAGCAACGCGGAGGGGCTGCAGTTCTTC.

This clonotype appeared a few times. The chain is built from TRBV6-6 and TRBJ2-5, with 7 bases lining up with TRBD2. This CDR3 is 13 amino acids long. From germline, CDR1 is MNHNY and CDR2 SVGAGI (reference sequence). Germline trimming cut 6 bases from V and 1 base from J; bases unmatched to any gene: 2. The CDR3 is CASRSGTQETQYF. Here the CDR3 DNA reads TGTGCCAGCAGGAGCGGGACCCAAGAGACCCAGTACTTC.

This clonotype came up a few times. This sequence joins TRBV4-2 and TRBJ2-5; the D is unclear. The germline V gene has CDR1 LGHNA and CDR2 YNFKEQ. The V and J ends lost 0 bases and 5 bases respectively, with 10 bases between them. The CDR3 is 14 amino acids. CDR3 in amino acids: CASSQDLARETQYF. The CDR3 nucleotides read TGTGCCAGCAGCCAAGATCTTGCTCGGGAGACCCAGTACTTC.

Details on this clonotype: This may be a read error: a much more frequent sequence differs by one nucleotide. This chain links TRBV4-2 with TRBJ2-5; 7 nucleotides match TRBD2. The germline V gene has CDR1 LGHNA and CDR2 YNFKEQ. Germline trimming cut 4 bases from V and 3 bases from J; bases unmatched to any gene: 8. The CDR3 is 15 amino acids. CDR3 in amino acids: CASSRDGLAEETQYF. CDR3 DNA: TGTGCCAGCAGCCGAGATGGCCTAGCGGAAGAGACCCAGTACTTC.